This T cell receptor (beta chain) stems from a study of control samples from healthy donors and cancer patients. Method: immunoSEQ multiplex PCR; TCRdb's copy keeps in-frame clones and lacks some. The data hold about 190,000 clones, with 85% to 95% observed a single time. CDR1 and CDR2 (germline): GTSNPN, SVGIG (reference sequence). V lost 0 bases to trimming and J lost 7 bases; unmatched junction nucleotides: 2. This CDR3 spans 14 amino acids. This clonotype was obtained from a man aged 18 to 29 in good health. Sequencing was done on a sample of blood. The V gene is TRBV30, the J gene TRBJ2-2, with TRBD2 identical over 10 bases. In DNA, the CDR3 is TGTGCCTGGAGTGTATCTAGCGGGGGCGGGGAGCTGTTTTTT. Its translation is CAWSVSSGGGELFF. The entire variable domain, with the rest obtained from reference TRBV30 and TRBJ2-2, is as follows: SQTIHQWPATLVQPVGSPLSLECTVEGTSNPNLYWYRQAAGRGLQLLFYSVGIGQISSEVPQNLSASRPQDRQFILSSKKLLLSDSGFYLCAWSVSSGGGELFFGEGSRLTVL.